This T cell receptor beta chain comes out of a study of T cell responses to AZD1222 COVID-19 vaccine. Findings and caveats of the study: Only after the peak T cell response were repertoires sampled. A reported finding is that nearly half of spike-specific TCRs target unmutated variant regions. At baseline, seropositivity was found in only a handful of AZD1222 recipients. The donor cohort was predominantly white British with a female majority, and clonal diversity may have been underestimated.

Trimming took off 0 bases at V and 7 bases at J, with 13 bases between the two ends. The CDR3 spans 16 residues. Germline V gives CDR1 SNHLY, CDR2 FYNNEI. Measured with immunoSEQ multiplex PCR; TCRdb has only the in-frame clones, and not every one. The profile shows tens of thousands of clones, around nine tenths of them singletons. For this clone: What it binds is not known.

The TCR originated in an adult in good health. This sequence joins TRBV2 and TRBJ1-6, with a tentative D call TRBD1 (6 bases). The material sequenced was peripheral blood, taken on day 0 of MenACWY control vaccination. CDR3 nucleotide sequence: TGTGCCAGCAGTGAAGCACAGGGACCCGGAAATTCACCCCTCCACTTT. Translated, it gives CASSEAQGPGNSPLHF.